This TCR beta chain was profiled in a study of memory CD4+ T cells and cytomegalovirus serostatus. For the study at large: Healthy Belgian adult donors included roughly nine CMV-positive and some 24 CMV-negative people.

The sort gate was single viable CD3+CD4+CD8-CD45RO+ cells for memory CD4+ T cells. Donors' CMV status reflects serum IgG against pp150, pp28, p38, p52. V shed 0 bases and J shed 1 base, with 9 bases lying between them. The CDR3 is 15 amino acids. Germline V lookup: CDR1 KGHSH, CDR2 LQKENI. Data came from immunoSEQ multiplex PCR; TCRdb stores just in-frame clones and leaves some out. The profile shows 45,000 to 65,000 clones, under 90% of them singletons. This rearrangement joins TRBV18 to TRBJ1-1; TRBD1 might be the D (5 bases). Sequencing used memory CD4+ T cells from blood. This clonotype originated in an adult in good health and CMV-seronegative. The CDR3 DNA follows: TGTGCCAGCTCACCACCGTCCACAGGGAACACTGAAGCTTTCTTT. Translated: CASSPPSTGNTEAFF.